This T cell receptor beta chain was sequenced during a study of cytomegalovirus exposure and HLA in healthy donors (dated by TCRdb to about 2017). The study in broad terms: According to an earlier analysis of a few hundred of the donors, roughly 180 million T cells yielded 100 million or so unique TCR beta sequences and about 300 Gb of sequence data. An early release that covered some 640 HLA-typed donors contained around 300 gigabases of sequencing data and 65 million to 100 million unique TCR sequences. The genetic ancestry cluster associated with self-reported Caucasian donors included 80% to 90% of the roughly 380 genotyped donors. The study aimed to test whether signatures of past pathogen exposure could be identified by cataloging public T cell receptors. The study profiled the T cell repertoires of around 700 subjects by immunosequencing and related them to cytomegalovirus serostatus. A separate validation cohort of 90 to 150 different subjects was used in addition to the 666-subject first cohort. To predict cytomegalovirus infection status, the study combined high-throughput TCR immunosequencing, statistical association of individual TCRs with disease status, and machine learning. In a later analysis, previously published TCR beta repertoires from several hundred donors were re-analyzed and high-resolution HLA genotyping was added so that TCR occurrence patterns could be studied. Rather than using new phenotypic data, the later analysis identified candidate immune exposures from TCR beta sequences and from how often those sequences occurred across donors. An earlier analysis of about 600 of the donors used high-throughput TCR beta sequencing to judge whether each TCR beta V gene segment behaved as functional or pseudogenic. Donor age, sex, ethnicity and CMV serostatus were collected together with the repertoire data. Genome-wide SNP genotypes for about 65% of the 666 donors were used in a later genetic analysis, which treated that subset as a discovery cohort. Every discovery cohort repertoire had been produced on one sequencing platform. HLA typing included class I and class II loci at four-digit resolution. The number of donors typed differed by locus, with about 620-630 for A, B, C, DRB1 and DQB1, more than 500 for DQA1, 606 for DPA1, and some 470 for DPB1. Roughly five DR-DQ haplotypes were handled as single units for association and clustering, since linkage in the cohort was strong. Among 350 to 400 genotyped donors of the cohort, an average of 235,054 unique TCR beta nucleotide sequences were sequenced per donor, around 18% of them non-productive.

Library preparation was by the immunoSEQ multiplex PCR assay. For the multiplex PCR, a mixture combining 60 forward primers for TCR Vbeta segments and 13 reverse primers for TCR Jbeta segments was used. The CDR3 region of rearranged TCR beta genes was amplified from genomic DNA with a multiplex PCR assay. On the Illumina HiSeq System, the amplified TCR beta libraries were sequenced as 87-base-pair reads. Concerning the study's data processing: Across the 640 or so repertoires, a later analysis counted 80 million or so unique TCR beta chains, roughly 11 million of which were shared by at least two donors. To remove PCR and sequencing errors, raw reads were error-corrected and collapsed into unique sequences using a nearest-neighbor algorithm that merged closely related sequences. To assign V, D and J gene segments, CDR3 sequences were aligned to IMGT reference sequences. For a sequence to be retained, a match of at least six nucleotides was required to both a V gene segment and a J gene segment. Rearrangements were called productive when the CDR3 lacked stop codons and stayed in frame with V and J; all others were non-productive. CDR3 was defined according to IMGT convention as the region running from the second conserved V-encoded cysteine to the conserved J-encoded phenylalanine. In an earlier analysis of roughly 610 of the donors, sequences lacking an unambiguous match to a single V gene segment were excluded. An earlier analysis of some 500 of the donors classified V segments as functional when productive rearrangements were above 56.7% and as segregating when the standard deviation between donors was above 5%. A statistical classification framework was built to diagnose cytomegalovirus status from the catalog of TCR beta chain sequences. In a later analysis, V and J genes were assigned by comparing TCR nucleotide sequences against IMGT/GENE-DB human TR gene sequences. The TCRdist pipeline was used in a later analysis to assign CDR3 sequences and most-parsimonious VDJ recombination scenarios. In a later analysis, each TCR beta chain was defined by its CDR3 amino acid sequence together with its V-gene family, and reads without a unique V-gene family were excluded. As a way to deal with suspected cross-contamination and a sequencing artifact, a later analysis dropped 450 to 600 nucleotide sequences that were highly shared and had low generation probability. In a later analysis, a clonal expansion index for each public chain was calculated from normalized within-repertoire ranks of inferred template counts. In a later analysis, generation probabilities were computed with a VDJ recombination model fitted to out-of-frame rearrangements, and the resulting probabilities were checked against IGoR. Hypergeometric tests were used in a later analysis to score TCR-TCR, TCR-HLA and TCR-CMV co-occurrence, with a repertoire-size bias correction applied to the TCR pairs. In a later analysis, false discovery rates were estimated by permuting HLA or CMV assignments 20 times. In a later analysis, co-occurring TCRs were grouped using DBSCAN, and TCRdist sequence similarity was added for clustering within HLA-allele-positive subsets. For co-occurrence clustering, repertoires with fewer than 30,000 or more than 120,000 public chains were excluded, along with four or five repertoires with anomalous nucleotide sharing. Drawn from immuneACCESS, this table holds only the in-frame rearrangements with V and J called that TCRdb kept. Clones are partly lost; checked studies trace under half to an unresolved V gene and leave the rest unexplained. V, J and clone size are those of that table, while D and trimming were read from the DNA. The sample table contains some 100,000 clones; only one count was recorded for 76% of them. Of the sample, under 4.5% is held by the ten largest clones.

Via the germline V gene, CDR1 is MGHDK and CDR2 SYGVNS. The CDR3 sequence holds 14 residues, the cysteine and phenylalanine included. Only CDR3 DNA remains: 42 bases, in frame from the first base. V is clipped by 3 bases and J by 0 bases, and the sequence between their germline boundaries is 8 bases long. The cohort consisted of 650 to 700 healthy bone marrow donors. All cohort members were sampled while nominally healthy, although unrecorded immune exposures were likely present. The donor tested CMV seropositive and was one of the 289 seropositive cohort members. Each donor provided a peripheral blood sample, and peripheral blood mononuclear cells were used for TCR beta sequencing. The Qiagen DNeasy Blood Extraction Kit was used to extract genomic DNA from the blood cell samples. Study-wide conclusions, independent of this receptor: A further reported finding was that TCR beta sequences accurately predicted the HLA-A and HLA-B alleles for most subjects in the first cohort. CMV serostatus was the only immune exposure information available for the cohort. A later analysis associated 16,951 TCR beta sequences with specific HLA alleles at a false discovery rate of 0.05. According to a later analysis, parvovirus B19, influenza, CMV and Epstein-Barr virus appeared linked to several top co-occurrence clusters. Correlated functional status among segregating V segments might reflect linkage disequilibrium, but an unknown experimental factor could not be ruled out. Because counts were too low, 15 to 20 rarely observed V segments, including chromosome 9 orphons, were excluded from the earlier analysis of around 640 of the donors. A cluster of highly shared sequence variants was judged likely to represent a technical artifact of the sequencing pipeline. Some IMGT-functional V segments, including TRBV6-2 and TRBV6-3, could not be distinguished by the 87-base-pair reads and were therefore excluded. This cohort had only TCR beta chains sequenced, and the lack of alpha or paired-chain data limited which features could be detected. According to the authors, the approach could potentially be generalized to other disease states and immunological phenotypes. The study gave a list of over 150 TCR beta chains associated with cytomegalovirus. In a later analysis, most CMV-associated TCR beta chains were found to appear HLA-restricted, with HLA associations seemingly driven largely by CMV exposure. Cytomegalovirus status was reported to be diagnosed by the classifier with high specificity and sensitivity in both the original and validation cohorts. In a later genetic analysis, a missense DCLRE1C variant was associated with V-gene and J-gene trimming of TCR beta chains, and the association was replicated in an independent cohort. HLA typing was unavailable for some donors at each locus, so association tests used only the typed subset. Most TCR sequences were seen in very few donors, while some public TCRs were found in many individuals. Assigning TCR associations to individual alleles was difficult when HLA alleles, especially DR and DQ, strongly co-occurred. Presence/absence analyses assumed roughly uniform sequencing depth across donors, an assumption that may not hold. In vitro tests confirmed that a few of the cytomegalovirus-associated TCR beta chains recognize cytomegalovirus antigens. A later genetic analysis reported fewer N-insertions in productive TCRs among donors in an Asian-associated ancestry cluster than the roughly 700-donor mean. Compared with equally common non-associated chains, HLA-associated TCR beta chains in a later analysis were more clonally expanded and had lower generation probabilities. Broadly in line with IMGT annotations, most TCR beta V segments showed up in productive rearrangements about 90% or about 30% of the time in an earlier analysis of approximately 600 of the donors. A later analysis found that TCR association rates varied across HLA loci, with DRB1 alleles showing the most associated TCRs and HLA-C alleles the fewest.

This clone has only a few counts. Its antigen is unknown. No much larger clonotype is one base removed from it; base qualities were not supplied. This receptor chain uses TRBV25-1 and TRBJ1-1, and the D gene may be TRBD1, 5 bases matching. The origin of this receptor is a woman aged 50 to 65 in good health and CMV-seropositive. Sequencing was carried out using PBMCs. The CDR3 region: CASSDSGVNTEAFF. The nucleotide sequence is TGTGCCAGCAGTGATTCGGGGGTGAACACTGAAGCTTTCTTT.